Sequencing of this TCR beta chain was carried out in a study of cytomegalovirus exposure and HLA in healthy donors. The PCR was carried out with 60 Vbeta primers and 13 Jbeta primers. Clones were read by immunoSEQ multiplex PCR, and TCRdb kept only the in-frame ones, dropping some. The table has 150,000 to 250,000 clones, 65% to 85% seen once. Per germline, CDR1 SQVTM and CDR2 ANQGSEA. The CDR3 has 13 amino acids. The trim removed 4 bases at V and 3 bases at J, leaving 6 bases unmatched. Source material: PBMCs. This TCR came from a boy younger than 10 in good health and CMV-seronegative. The genes are TRBV29-1 and TRBJ2-7, with 7 bases identical to TRBD1. The CDR3 DNA follows: TGCAGCGTTGGCCACAGGGGCCTCTACGAGCAGTACTTC. Its protein product is CSVGHRGLYEQYF.